The clone carrying this T cell receptor beta chain has only one observation. As yet, its antigen is unknown. The sample comes from a study of T cells in tumors after PD-1 blockade. Regarding the study as a whole: Blood contained 35% to 50% of the tumor's TCR clonotypes.

Site-matched primary tumor biopsies were taken before and after PD-1 blockade. Here immunoSEQ multiplex PCR was the method, and the copy in TCRdb shows in-frame clones only, minus some. The table shows about 7,700 clones, with roughly 69% occurring only once. This sequence was found in a human donor with basal cell carcinoma. Sample: tumor tissue, taken after anti-PD-1 treatment.

The CDR3 sequence is CASSAPERGGLETQYF. CDR3 nucleotide sequence: TGTGCCAGCAGCGCCCCTGAGCGGGGGGGCCTGGAGACCCAGTACTTC. The rearrangement joins TRBV7-2 to TRBJ2-5; 10 nucleotides match TRBD2. Germline lookup yields CDR1 SGHTA and CDR2 FQGNSA. Trimming at V came to 5 bases and at J to 5 bases, leaving 11 bases not matched to a gene. This CDR3 region has 16 residues.